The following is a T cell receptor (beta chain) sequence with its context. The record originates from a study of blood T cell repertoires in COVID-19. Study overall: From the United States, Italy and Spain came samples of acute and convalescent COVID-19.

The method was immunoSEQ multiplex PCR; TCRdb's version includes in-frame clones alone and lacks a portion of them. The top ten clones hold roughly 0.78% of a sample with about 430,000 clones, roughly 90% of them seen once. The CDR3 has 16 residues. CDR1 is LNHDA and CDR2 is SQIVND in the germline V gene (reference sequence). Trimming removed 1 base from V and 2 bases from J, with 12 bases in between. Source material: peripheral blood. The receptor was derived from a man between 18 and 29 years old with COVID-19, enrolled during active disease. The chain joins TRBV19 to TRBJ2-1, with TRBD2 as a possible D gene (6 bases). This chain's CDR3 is CASSIGAGRTYNEQFF. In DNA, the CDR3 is TGTGCCAGTAGTATAGGGGCGGGACGGACCTACAATGAGCAGTTCTTC. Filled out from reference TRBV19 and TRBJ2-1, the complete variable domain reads DGGITQSPKYLFRKEGQNVTLSCEQNLNHDAMYWYRQDPGQGLRLIYYSQIVNDFQKGDIAEGYSVSREKKESFPLTVTSAQKNPTAFYLCASSIGAGRTYNEQFFGPGTRLTVL.